This T cell receptor (beta chain) was found in a study of cytomegalovirus exposure and HLA in healthy donors. Study summary: Among the 398 genotyped donors, more than 70% were placed in the Caucasian-associated ancestry cluster. Study-wide results and caveats: In vitro assays verified that a few CMV-associated chains recognized CMV antigens specifically.

The CDR3 has 12 residues. The ends were cut back, 7 bases at V and 6 bases at J, with 10 bases in the middle. Per the germline V gene, CDR1 is SGHRS and CDR2 is YFSETQ. The PCR made use of 60 Vbeta and 13 Jbeta primers. Here immunoSEQ multiplex PCR was the method, and the copy in TCRdb shows in-frame clones only, minus some. The repertoire holds 150,000 to 200,000 clones, with 65% to 80% as singletons. About this clone: Its antigen remains unidentified.

The chain combines TRBV5-1 with TRBJ2-2; possibly TRBD2 for D (5 bases). The sequenced sample consisted of PBMCs. The sequence derives from a woman between 25 and 40 years old in good health and CMV-seronegative. As DNA, the CDR3 is TGCGCCAGCCAACTAGGGCCCGGGGAGCTGTTTTTT. This translates into CASQLGPGELFF.